Below, 21 T cell receptor beta chains from the same sample are listed, as sequenced in a study of blood T cell repertoires in COVID-19. Only in-frame clones appear in the TCRdb table, and some are missing; sequencing was by immunoSEQ multiplex PCR. The sample lists some 290,000 clones, around 78% seen once, with less than 6% in the top ten. The sample comprised peripheral blood. The receptor set was obtained from a man aged 60 to 69 who had recovered from COVID-19.

The chain has TRBV30 and TRBJ2-3, with 8 bases lining up with TRBD2. The CDR3 contains 15 residues. Looked up from germline, CDR1 is GTSNPN and CDR2 is SVGIG (reference sequence). The ends lost 1 base at V and 7 bases at J; junction bases unmatched: 10. This CDR3 reads CAWSAQPGGSNTQYF. CDR3 DNA: TGTGCCTGGAGTGCGCAACCGGGGGGGTCAAATACGCAGTATTTT. Complete variable domain (other parts from reference TRBV30 and TRBJ2-3): SQTIHQWPATLVQPVGSPLSLECTVEGTSNPNLYWYRQAAGRGLQLLFYSVGIGQISSEVPQNLSASRPQDRQFILSSKKLLLSDSGFYLCAWSAQPGGSNTQYFGPGTRLTVL.

This chain links TRBV6-5 with TRBJ2-7; 9 bases are a match to TRBD1. V was pared by 2 bases and J by 6 bases, with 8 bases of the junction left unmatched. CDR1 and CDR2 (germline): MNHEY, SVGAGI. This CDR3 spans 15 amino acids. The CDR3 reads CASSYTGTGTSEQYF. CDR3 nucleotide sequence: TGTGCCAGCAGTTACACCGGGACAGGGACGAGCGAGCAGTACTTC.

The chain links TRBV30 to TRBJ1-5; 7 nucleotides agree with TRBD1. Germline V gives CDR1 GTSNPN, CDR2 SVGIG (reference sequence). Germline trimming cut 2 bases from V and 7 bases from J; bases unmatched to any gene: 5. The CDR3 spans 13 residues. DNA of the CDR3: TGTGCCTGGAGTCCTCACAGGGGACAGCCCCAGCATTTT. This translates into CAWSPHRGQPQHF.

The chain combines TRBV5-6 with TRBJ1-2; no definite D call. CDR3 length: 14 amino acids. Trimming took 3 bases from V and 4 from J, leaving 13 bases between them. Germline V lookup: CDR1 SGHDT, CDR2 YYEEEE. The CDR3 sequence: CASSWGSGPYGYTF. CDR3 nucleotide sequence: TGTGCCAGCAGCTGGGGAAGCGGTCCCTATGGCTACACCTTC.

CDR3 bases: TGTGCCAGCAGGCCAACAGGGGGTAGGGATGAAAAACTGTTTTTT. Translating gives CASRPTGGRDEKLFF. The V gene is TRBV5-5, the J gene TRBJ1-4; 8 bases fit TRBD1. With V trimmed by 5 bases and J by 6 bases, 9 bases remained unmatched. The length of the CDR3 is 15 residues. Germline loops: CDR1 SGHKS, CDR2 YYEKEE (reference sequence).

The gene calls are TRBV7-6 and TRBJ2-1; 10 bases map to TRBD1. The V and J ends lost 6 bases and 4 bases, in that order; junction bases with no gene match: 6. CDR3 length equals 15 residues. CDR1 is SGHVS, CDR2 FNYEAQ, per germline. The CDR3 is CASSPGTGVYNEQFF. Here the CDR3 DNA reads TGTGCCAGCAGTCCCGGGACAGGGGTATACAATGAGCAGTTCTTC.

This clone is a singleton in its sample. This chain connects TRBV9 to TRBJ1-6; a weak D match, TRBD1 (6 bases). V was pared by 0 bases and J by 9 bases, with 7 bases between. This CDR3 comprises 13 residues. From germline, CDR1 is SGDLS and CDR2 YYNGEE. The CDR3 reads CASSVGRGSPLHF. As DNA, the CDR3 is TGTGCCAGCAGCGTAGGCAGGGGTTCACCCCTCCACTTT.

V is TRBV5-4 and J is TRBJ1-6, with a tentative D call TRBD1 (5 bases). V gave up 5 bases and J gave up 12 bases, with 15 bases separating them. CDR1 and CDR2 from the germline V gene are SGHNT and YYREEE (reference sequence). The CDR3 spans 13 residues. Here the CDR3 DNA reads TGTGCCAGCAGGTCGGACGCCGGGGGACCCCTCCACTTT. It translates to CASRSDAGGPLHF.

The CDR3 loop is CASSSKPRGETEAFF. CDR3 nucleotides: TGCGCCAGCAGTAGCAAACCTCGGGGGGAGACTGAAGCTTTCTTT. V usage is TRBV10-2 and J usage is TRBJ1-1; a possible D gene is TRBD1 (5 bases). This CDR3 contains 15 residues. The V and J ends lost 5 bases and 5 bases respectively, with 18 bases between them. In germline, CDR1 is WSHSY, CDR2 SAAADI.

This clone was counted between two and nine times. The rearrangement joins TRBV5-6 to TRBJ2-7; D not certain. V was shortened by 4 bases and J by 2 bases, with 19 bases between the two germline ends. Germline V gene lookup returns CDR1 SGHDT and CDR2 YYEEEE. The CDR3 has 16 residues. CDR3 sequence (DNA): TGTGCCAGCAGCCCGCTCCCGGGTCGGGTGACCTACGAGCAGTACTTC. This codes for CASSPLPGRVTYEQYF. The full variable domain, completed using reference TRBV5-6 and TRBJ2-7, is DAGVTQSPTHLIKTRGQQVTLRCSPKSGHDTVSWYQQALGQGPQFIFQYYEEEERQRGNFPDRFSGHQFPNYSSELNVNALLLGDSALYLCASSPLPGRVTYEQYFGPGTRLTVT.

The rearrangement links TRBV2 to TRBJ2-7; 11 bases map to TRBD2. Germline V CDR1 and CDR2: SNHLY, FYNNEI. V shed 5 bases and J 5 bases; nucleotides not matched to a gene: 8. This CDR3 contains 15 residues. The chain's CDR3 is CASSLPGLAVDEQYF. In DNA, the CDR3 is TGTGCCAGCAGTTTACCGGGACTAGCGGTCGACGAGCAGTACTTC.

The J gene is TRBJ2-7, the V gene TRBV5-5; D is possibly TRBD2 (5 bases). Germline CDR1 and CDR2: SGHKS and YYEKEE (reference sequence). The CDR3 sequence is 14 residues long. Trimming pared 0 bases from V and 5 bases from J, leaving 12 bases between. The CDR3 spells CASSLGARRDEQYF. CDR3 bases: TGTGCCAGCAGCTTGGGGGCGCGGCGGGACGAGCAGTACTTC.

This chain connects TRBV18 to TRBJ2-2, with 7 positions matching TRBD2. V gave up 6 bases and J gave up 0 bases; unmatched junction bases: 1. The CDR3 sequence is 14 residues long. The germline gives CDR1 KGHSH, CDR2 LQKENI. The CDR3 region has the DNA TGTGCCAGCTCGGGACTATCGAACACCGGGGAGCTGTTTTTT. Its protein is CASSGLSNTGELFF. Combining the CDR3 with reference TRBV18 and TRBJ2-2 gives the whole variable domain NAGVMQNPRHLVRRRGQEARLRCSPMKGHSHVYWYRQLPEEGLKFMVYLQKENIIDESGMPKERFSAEFPKEGPSILRIQQVVRGDSAAYFCASSGLSNTGELFFGEGSRLTVL.

This chain links TRBV9 with TRBJ2-5; 9 positions agree with TRBD2. Unmatched junction bases numbered 7, after V lost 3 bases and J lost 4 bases. The CDR3 covers 15 residues. The germline gives CDR1 SGDLS, CDR2 YYNGEE. The chain's CDR3 is CASSGGRASGETQYF. For the CDR3, the DNA is TGTGCCAGCAGCGGCGGGAGGGCCTCCGGAGAGACCCAGTACTTC.

The rearrangement uses TRBV7-2 and TRBJ2-1, with 9 bases matching TRBD2. The CDR3 contains 14 residues. Germline loops: CDR1 SGHTA, CDR2 FQGNSA. The junction had 6 bases not matched to a gene; V was cut back by 1 base and J by 11 bases. CDR3 sequence reads: CASSLEGSGGKQFF. CDR3 bases: TGTGCCAGCAGCTTAGAGGGTAGCGGGGGTAAGCAGTTCTTC.

The chain has TRBV6-5 and TRBJ2-7; D unclear. CDR1 and CDR2 from the germline V gene are MNHEY and SVGAGI. The V end lost 4 bases, the J end lost 3 bases, and 7 bases lay between the germline ends. The CDR3 spans 12 residues. The CDR3 DNA reads TGTGCCAGCAGTTCCGCCGGCTACGAGCAGTACTTC. Translated: CASSSAGYEQYF.

The J gene is TRBJ2-1, the V gene TRBV3-1 (or the pseudogene TRBV3-2); 8 nucleotides line up with TRBD2. The CDR3 runs to 15 residues. The junction had 5 bases not matched to a gene; V was cut back by 2 bases and J by 5 bases. CDR1 is LGHDT and CDR2 is YNNKEL in the germline V gene (reference sequence). The CDR3 sequence is CASSQLAGRNNEQFF. The CDR3 coding sequence is TGTGCCAGCAGCCAATTAGCGGGAAGAAACAATGAGCAGTTCTTC.

This chain links TRBV7-2 with TRBJ1-3; weak D call: TRBD1 (6 bases). Germline V gives CDR1 SGHTA, CDR2 FQGNSA. This CDR3 region has 15 residues. Trimming pared 0 bases from V and 4 bases from J, leaving 10 bases between. The CDR3 nucleotides read TGTGCCAGCAGCTTAGCGGGGGCTCGAGGAAACACCATATATTTT. This codes for CASSLAGARGNTIYF. Full variable domain (missing parts from reference TRBV7-2 and TRBJ1-3): GAGVSQSPSNKVTEKGKDVELRCDPISGHTALYWYRQSLGQGLEFLIYFQGNSAPDKSGLPSDRFSAERTGGSVSTLTIQRTQQEDSAVYLCASSLAGARGNTIYFGEGSWLTVV.

The chain joins TRBV5-6 to TRBJ2-1, with 8 nucleotides matching TRBD2. Germline CDR1 is SGHDT and CDR2 is YYEEEE. With 6 bases clipped from V and 5 bases from J, the junction kept 10 bases outside the gene matches. CDR3 size: 15 residues. The CDR3 DNA sequence: TGTGCCAGCATCAGTACGGGAGGGCCAGACAATGAGCAGTTCTTC. Residues: CASISTGGPDNEQFF.

This clone was seen a few times. This chain uses TRBV10-2 with TRBJ1-3; perhaps TRBD1 as D (5 bases). The CDR3 covers 12 residues. Germline CDR1 WSHSY, CDR2 SAAADI. V lost 7 bases and J 4 bases, leaving 8 bases between the germline ends. CDR3 in amino acids: CASTDSGNTIYF. CDR3 coding DNA: TGCGCCAGCACCGACAGCGGAAACACCATATATTTT.

In this sample, this clone turned up once. The rearrangement uses TRBV7-2 and TRBJ2-2, with D possibly TRBD2 on 5 matching bases. The ends were cut back, 3 bases at V and 7 bases at J, with 18 bases in the middle. This CDR3 is built from 16 residues. CDR1 and CDR2 (germline): SGHTA, FQGNSA. CDR3 DNA: TGTGCCAGCAGCTTCCCCGGGCTAGCCTCGGGCGGGGAGCTGTTTTTT. This codes for CASSFPGLASGGELFF.